The rows below give T cell receptor beta chains drawn from one sample of a study of blood T cells in healthy people across ages. TCRdb reprocessed the 5' RACE reads via MiXCR and lists one record per CDR3 protein. This table has about 1.6 million distinct CDR3 sequences, about 31% appearing once. Sequencing was carried out using blood. These receptors originate from a woman younger than 45 in good health. Both conserved end residues are part of each CDR3. A D gene is named only where the DNA matches it firmly. Expanded clones are given a class, and other clones once, few, many or no size at all.

>TRBJ2-3|-|TRBD2|TRBV20-1
TGCAGTGCCACTAGCGGAAGGGCAGATACGCAGTATTTT
CSATSGRADTQYF
>TRBJ2-6|-|TRBD1|TRBV5-1
TGCGCCAGCAGCTTGGGACAGGGTTGGGCCAACGTCCTGACTTTC
CASSLGQGWANVLTF
>TRBJ1-5|-|-|TRBV19
TGTGCCAGTACCGGCAAGGTGTACCAGCCCCAGCATTTT
CASTGKVYQPQHF
>TRBJ1-1|-|-|TRBV3-1
TGTGCCAGCAGCCAACTCTCCGGTGAAGCTTTCTTT
CASSQLSGEAFF
>TRBJ1-4|few|TRBD1|TRBV20-1
TGCAGTGCGCCCGAAAAAGGGACAGGGAATGAAAAACTGTTTTTT
CSAPEKGTGNEKLFF
>TRBJ1-5|-|-|TRBV20-1
TGCAGTGCTAGCCCGGACCATCCAAATCAGCCCCAGCATTTT
CSASPDHPNQPQHF
>TRBJ2-5|few|TRBD2|TRBV20-1
TGCAGTGCTCCGGGACTAGCGGGGACCTTTCAAGAGACCCAGTACTTC
CSAPGLAGTFQETQYF
>TRBJ1-2|-|TRBD1|TRBV28
TGTGCCAGCACCGACGGACAGGGAGGACGCGGCTACACCTTC
CASTDGQGGRGYTF
>TRBJ2-2|-|-|TRBV9
TGTGCCAGCAGCGTAGGAGCGTCGAACACCGGGGAGCTGTTTTTT
CASSVGASNTGELFF
>TRBJ1-2|-|-|TRBV30
TGTGCCTGGAGTCCCGGACAAACCTATGGCTACACCTTC
CAWSPGQTYGYTF
>TRBJ1-2|-|TRBD1|TRBV5-1
TGCGCCAGCAGCTTGCCTATGGGACAGGGGGATGGCTACACCTTC
CASSLPMGQGDGYTF
>TRBJ2-1|few|TRBD2|TRBV19
TGCGCCAGTAGCGGGGAGCCGCGGGATGAGCAGTTCTTC
CASSGEPRDEQFF
>TRBJ2-3|-|-|TRBV11-2
TGTGCCAGCAGCGCCCGGGGCAGGGTGGTCACAGATACGCAGTATTTT
CASSARGRVVTDTQYF
>TRBJ2-7|few|-|TRBV5-5
TGTGCCAGCAGCTGGGGACCCCTCTCCTACGAGCAGTACTTC
CASSWGPLSYEQYF
>TRBJ2-7|-|TRBD2|TRBV10-3
TGTGCCATCAGTGAGGCGGGAGGGCCTTCCTACGAGCAGTACTTC
CAISEAGGPSYEQYF
>TRBJ2-1|-|TRBD2|TRBV9
TGTGCCAGCAGCGTATTTAGCGGGGGGGCGGAGCAGTTCTTC
CASSVFSGGAEQFF
>TRBJ2-5|-|TRBD2|TRBV4-1
TGCGCCAGCAGCCAAGATGGCACTAGCGGACCCCAAGAGACCCAGTACTTC
CASSQDGTSGPQETQYF
>TRBJ2-7|few|-|TRBV3-1
TGTGCCAGCAGCCAAGTCAGCCTGTACGAGCAGTACTTC
CASSQVSLYEQYF
>TRBJ1-5|-|-|TRBV15
TGTGCCACCCCAAGACGTCAGCCCCAGCATTTT
CATPRRQPQHF
>TRBJ1-1|-|TRBD1|TRBV20-1
TGCAGTGCTAGGGGGACAGAGCACACTGAAGCTTTCTTT
CSARGTEHTEAFF
>TRBJ2-7|-|-|TRBV27
TGTGCCAGCAGTCACGGGACAAGCTCCTACGAGCAGTACTTC
CASSHGTSSYEQYF
>TRBJ2-3|few|TRBD2|TRBV9
TGTGCCAGCAGCGTAAGACTAGCGGAAGGGGGACGTACGCAGTATTTT
CASSVRLAEGGRTQYF
>TRBJ1-2|-|TRBD1|TRBV20-1
TGCAGTGCTAGACCGGGACAGGGAGGCTATGGCTACACCTTC
CSARPGQGGYGYTF
>TRBJ2-5|many|-|TRBV15
TGTGCCACCAGCAGGGGAACCCAAGAGACCCAGTACTTC
CATSRGTQETQYF
>TRBJ2-1|few|-|TRBV7-6
TGTGCCAGCAGCGCGACCAGGGGGGCGACCCCCTACAATGAGCAGTTCTTC
CASSATRGATPYNEQFF
>TRBJ2-6|-|-|TRBV3-1
TGTGCCAGCAGCCTCGGGCTCGGGGCCAACGTCCCGACTTTC
CASSLGLGANVPTF
>TRBJ2-7|few|TRBD2|TRBV7-9
TGTGCCAGCACCACAGGGACTAGAATCGACGAGCAGTACTTC
CASTTGTRIDEQYF
>TRBJ2-7|-|-|TRBV12-3/TRBV12-4
TGTGCCAGCATCAATCCCGTGACATGGAAGATCTACGAGCAGTACTTC
CASINPVTWKIYEQYF
>TRBJ2-3|-|-|TRBV2
TGTGCCAGCGCCGGGACTCCACCCACAGATACGCAGTATTTT
CASAGTPPTDTQYF
>TRBJ2-6|-|TRBD1|TRBV5-1
TGCGCCAGCAGCTCCGGGACAGGGACTTCTGGGGCCAACGTCCTGACTTTC
CASSSGTGTSGANVLTF
>TRBJ2-3|-|-|TRBV7-9
TGTGCCAGCAGCCCCCTTTGGTCTAGCCTCGGAGCCACCCCGACAGATACGCAGTATTTT
CASSPLWSSLGATPTDTQYF
>TRBJ2-3|few|-|TRBV21-1
TGTGCCACCACGCGGGGGTTGGGCACAGATACGCAGTATTTT
CATTRGLGTDTQYF
>TRBJ2-2|-|TRBD1|TRBV5-1
TGCGCCAGCAGCTTGAGGGGACAGGGTGGCACCGGGGAGCTGTTTTTT
CASSLRGQGGTGELFF
>TRBJ2-2|-|-|TRBV5-1
TGCGCCAGCAGCCCGTCGCGGGGGCTGACCGGGGAGCTGTTTTTT
CASSPSRGLTGELFF
>TRBJ2-7|-|-|TRBV6-2/TRBV6-3
TGTACCAGTTATAGCGTCACCTTCGAGCAGTACTTC
CTSYSVTFEQYF
>TRBJ2-3|-|-|TRBV9
TGTGCCAGCTCCGGAGGAGTTCTTACTTCTAGCACAGATACGCAGTATTTT
CASSGGVLTSSTDTQYF
>TRBJ2-7|many|TRBD1|TRBV4-2
TGTGCCAGCAGCCAGGGTGGGACAGGGGCAAACGAGCAGTACTTC
CASSQGGTGANEQYF
>TRBJ2-1|-|-|TRBV9
TGTGCCAGCAGGGCCGGCACGACGGATGAGCAGTTCTTC
CASRAGTTDEQFF
>TRBJ2-3|-|-|TRBV9
TGTGCCAGCAGCGCCTCGGCAGACCTCACAGATACGCAGTATTTT
CASSASADLTDTQYF
>TRBJ1-5|-|-|TRBV3-1
TGTGCCAGCAGCCAAGATTCTACAGGGTATCAGCCCCAGCATTTT
CASSQDSTGYQPQHF
>TRBJ1-2|few|-|TRBV30
TGTGCCTGGAGCCCACCCGGGGCTGGCTACACCTTC
CAWSPPGAGYTF
>TRBJ1-4|few|TRBD1|TRBV5-1
TGCGCCAGCAGCTCCTCAACGGACAGGGCTAATGAAAAACTGTTTTTT
CASSSSTDRANEKLFF
>TRBJ2-2|-|-|TRBV3-1
TGTGCCAGCAGCCAAGGGATAGTGGGGTTCGGGGAGCTGTTTTTT
CASSQGIVGFGELFF
>TRBJ2-3|-|-|TRBV5-6
TGTGCCAGCAGCTTGTCGGCGGGCGATAGCACAGATACGCAGTATTTT
CASSLSAGDSTDTQYF
>TRBJ1-2|-|-|TRBV15
TGTGCCACCCAGAAACCGGGGCAGGGGATAAGTGGCTACACCTTC
CATQKPGQGISGYTF
>TRBJ1-2|few|-|TRBV29-1
TGCAGCGTCCGAAGGGGGGATGGCTACACCTTC
CSVRRGDGYTF
>TRBJ2-5|-|TRBD2|TRBV5-1
TGCGCCAGCAGCTTGGGGGGCCCTAGCGGAAGGTACCAAGAGACCCAGTACTTC
CASSLGGPSGRYQETQYF
>TRBJ1-1|-|-|TRBV6-4
TGTGCCAGCACCGGGAGGGGAAGGGACACTGAAGCTTTCTTT
CASTGRGRDTEAFF
>TRBJ1-3|few|-|TRBV20-1
TGCAGTGCTAGAGATCCGAACACCATATATTTT
CSARDPNTIYF
>TRBJ2-5|few|TRBD1|TRBV9
TGTGCCAGCAGCCTCGGACAGGGCGGCAAGACCCAGTACTTC
CASSLGQGGKTQYF
>TRBJ2-3|few|-|TRBV7-2
TGTGCCAGCAGCTTAGTCCCGAGACTAGGCACAGATACGCAGTATTTT
CASSLVPRLGTDTQYF
>TRBJ2-7|few|TRBD2|TRBV20-1
TGCAAGACACAGATGGCGGGAGAGTTGGGCGAGCAGTACTTC
CKTQMAGELGEQYF
>TRBJ2-1|many|-|TRBV5-5
TGTGCCAGCAGCCCGGACACCTACAATGAGCAGTTCTTC
CASSPDTYNEQFF
>TRBJ2-3|-|-|TRBV20-1
TGCAGTGCTCCGGGTAGCCGCACAGATACGCAGTATTTT
CSAPGSRTDTQYF